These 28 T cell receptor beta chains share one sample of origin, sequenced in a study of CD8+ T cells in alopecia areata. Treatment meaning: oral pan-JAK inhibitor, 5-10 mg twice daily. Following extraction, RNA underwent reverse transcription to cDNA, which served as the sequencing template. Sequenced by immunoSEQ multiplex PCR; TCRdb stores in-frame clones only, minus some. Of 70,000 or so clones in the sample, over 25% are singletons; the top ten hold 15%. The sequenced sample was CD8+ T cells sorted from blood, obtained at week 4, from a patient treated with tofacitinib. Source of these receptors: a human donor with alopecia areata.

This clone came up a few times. CDR3 amino acids: CAWSTASTGELFF. The CDR3, as DNA: TGTGCCTGGAGTACAGCATCCACCGGGGAGCTGTTTTTT. J is TRBJ2-2 and V is TRBV30; D not certain. CDR1 GTSNPN and CDR2 SVGIG come from the germline V gene (reference sequence). The ends were cut back, 2 bases at V and 4 bases at J, with 8 bases in the middle. The CDR3 loop spans 13 amino acids.

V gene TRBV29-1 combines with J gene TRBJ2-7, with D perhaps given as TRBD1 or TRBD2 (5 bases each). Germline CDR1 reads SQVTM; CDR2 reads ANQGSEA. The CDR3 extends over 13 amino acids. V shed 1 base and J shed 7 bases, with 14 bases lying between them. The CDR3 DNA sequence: TGCAGCGTTGAAGTGAGGGGTACGGGAGAGCAGTACTTC. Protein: CSVEVRGTGEQYF.

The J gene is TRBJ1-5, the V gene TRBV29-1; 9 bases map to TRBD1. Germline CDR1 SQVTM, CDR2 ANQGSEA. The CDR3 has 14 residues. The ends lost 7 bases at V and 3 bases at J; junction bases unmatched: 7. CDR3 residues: CSALTGGFNQPQHF. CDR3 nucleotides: TGCAGCGCTCTGACAGGGGGTTTCAATCAGCCCCAGCATTTT.

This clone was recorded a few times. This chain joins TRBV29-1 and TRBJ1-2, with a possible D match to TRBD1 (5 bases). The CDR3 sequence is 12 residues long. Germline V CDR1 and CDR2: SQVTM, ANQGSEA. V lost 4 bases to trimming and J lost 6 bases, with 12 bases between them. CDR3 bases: TGCAGCGTTGCGGGGGGTTTTCATGGCTACACCTTC. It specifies CSVAGGFHGYTF.

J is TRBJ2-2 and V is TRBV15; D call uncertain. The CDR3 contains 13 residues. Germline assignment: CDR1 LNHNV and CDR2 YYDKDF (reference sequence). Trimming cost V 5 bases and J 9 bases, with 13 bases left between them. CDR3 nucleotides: TGTGCCACCAGCGACCGCCCCGAGAGGGAGCTGTTTTTT. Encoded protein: CATSDRPERELFF.

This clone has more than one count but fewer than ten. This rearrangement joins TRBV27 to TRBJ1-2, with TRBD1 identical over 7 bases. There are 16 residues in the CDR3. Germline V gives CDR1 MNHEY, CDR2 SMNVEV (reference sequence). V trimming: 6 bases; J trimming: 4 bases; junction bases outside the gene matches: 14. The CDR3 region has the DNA TGTGCCAGCAGCGCCGAACGGACAGGCGTTCTCTATGGCTACACCTTC. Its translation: CASSAERTGVLYGYTF.

CDR3 nucleotides: TGTGCCAGCAGCTTATCTAAGGTCGAGCAGTACTTC. Its translation is CASSLSKVEQYF. The rearrangement links TRBV7-8 to TRBJ2-7; D unresolved. Germline V gene sequence: CDR1 SGHVS, CDR2 FQNEAQ. V dropped 2 bases and J dropped 6 bases, with 8 bases sitting between them. This CDR3 is built from 12 residues.

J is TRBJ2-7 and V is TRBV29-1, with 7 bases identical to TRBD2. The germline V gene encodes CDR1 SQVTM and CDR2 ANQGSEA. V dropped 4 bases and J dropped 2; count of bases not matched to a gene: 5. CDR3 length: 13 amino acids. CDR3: CSVAAGRAYEQYF. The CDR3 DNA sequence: TGCAGCGTTGCAGCGGGGCGGGCCTACGAGCAGTACTTC.

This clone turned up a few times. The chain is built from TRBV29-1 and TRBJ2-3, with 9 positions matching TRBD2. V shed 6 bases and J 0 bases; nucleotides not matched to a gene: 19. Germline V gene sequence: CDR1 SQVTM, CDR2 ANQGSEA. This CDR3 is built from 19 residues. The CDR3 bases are TGCAGCGTCGACCCCGCGGGAGGGCTCATTGGAGCTAGCACAGATACGCAGTATTTT. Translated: CSVDPAGGLIGASTDTQYF.

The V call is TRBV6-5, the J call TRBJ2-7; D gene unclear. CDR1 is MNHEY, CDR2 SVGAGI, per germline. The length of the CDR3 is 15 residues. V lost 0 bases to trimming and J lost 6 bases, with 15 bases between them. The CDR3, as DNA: TGTGCCAGCAGTTACTCGATATCCGCCCGGTCCGAGCAGTACTTC. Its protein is CASSYSISARSEQYF.

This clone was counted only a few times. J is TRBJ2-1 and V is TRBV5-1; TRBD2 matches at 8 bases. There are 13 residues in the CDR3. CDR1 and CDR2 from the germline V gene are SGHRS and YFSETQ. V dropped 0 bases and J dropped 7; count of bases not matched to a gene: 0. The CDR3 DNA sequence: TGCGCCAGCAGCTTGGCGGGAGGGAATGAGCAGTTCTTC. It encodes CASSLAGGNEQFF. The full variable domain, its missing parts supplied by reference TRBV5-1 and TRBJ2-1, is KAGVTQTPRYLIKTRGQQVTLSCSPISGHRSVSWYQQTPGQGLQFLFEYFSETQRNKGNFPGRFSGRQFSNSRSEMNVSTLELGDSALYLCASSLAGGNEQFFGPGTRLTVL.

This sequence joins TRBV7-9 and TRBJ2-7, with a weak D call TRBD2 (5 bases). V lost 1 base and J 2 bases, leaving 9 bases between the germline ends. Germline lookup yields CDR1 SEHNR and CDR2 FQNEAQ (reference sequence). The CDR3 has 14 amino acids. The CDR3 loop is CASSLVDFTYEQYF. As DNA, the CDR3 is TGTGCCAGCAGCTTAGTGGACTTCACCTACGAGCAGTACTTC. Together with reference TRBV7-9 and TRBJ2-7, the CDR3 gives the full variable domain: DTGVSQNPRHKITKRGQNVTFRCDPISEHNRLYWYRQTLGQGPEFLTYFQNEAQLEKSRLLSDRFSAERPKGSFSTLEIQRTEQGDSAMYLCASSLVDFTYEQYFGPGTRLTVT.

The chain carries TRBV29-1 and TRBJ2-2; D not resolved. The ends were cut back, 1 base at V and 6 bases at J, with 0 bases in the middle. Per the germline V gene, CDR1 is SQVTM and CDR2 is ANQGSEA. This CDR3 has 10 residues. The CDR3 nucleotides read TGCAGCGTTGAAGCCGGGGAGCTGTTTTTT. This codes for CSVEAGELFF.

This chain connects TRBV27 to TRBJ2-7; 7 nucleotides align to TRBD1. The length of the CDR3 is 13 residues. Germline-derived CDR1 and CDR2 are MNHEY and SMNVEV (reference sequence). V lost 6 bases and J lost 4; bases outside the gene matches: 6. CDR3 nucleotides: TGTGCCAGCAGAGATGCAGGGGGATACGAGCAGTACTTC. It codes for CASRDAGGYEQYF.

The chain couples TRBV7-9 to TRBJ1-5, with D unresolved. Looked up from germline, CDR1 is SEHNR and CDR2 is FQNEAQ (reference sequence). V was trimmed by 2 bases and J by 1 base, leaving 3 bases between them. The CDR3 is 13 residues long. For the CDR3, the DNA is TGTGCCAGCAGCTTAAACAGCAATCAGCCCCAGCATTTT. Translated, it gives CASSLNSNQPQHF.

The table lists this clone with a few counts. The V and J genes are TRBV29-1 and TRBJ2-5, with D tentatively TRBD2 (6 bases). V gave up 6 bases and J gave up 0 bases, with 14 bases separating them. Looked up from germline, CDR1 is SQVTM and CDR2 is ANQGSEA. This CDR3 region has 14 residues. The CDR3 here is CSVGPGAYQETQYF. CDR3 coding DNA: TGCAGCGTGGGACCGGGAGCTTACCAAGAGACCCAGTACTTC.

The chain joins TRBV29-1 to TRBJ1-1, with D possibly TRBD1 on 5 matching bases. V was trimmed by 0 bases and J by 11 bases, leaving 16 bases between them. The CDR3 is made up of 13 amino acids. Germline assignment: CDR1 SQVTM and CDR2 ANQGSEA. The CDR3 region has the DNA TGCAGCGTTGAAGAACGGGACGTTCTGTGGGCTTTCTTT. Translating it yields CSVEERDVLWAFF.

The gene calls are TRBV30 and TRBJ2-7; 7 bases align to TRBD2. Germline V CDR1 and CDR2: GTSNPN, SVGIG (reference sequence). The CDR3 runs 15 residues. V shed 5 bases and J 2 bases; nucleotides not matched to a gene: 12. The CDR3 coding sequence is TGTGCCTGGGTCCCGACTAGCCGATCCACCTACGAGCAGTACTTC. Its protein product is CAWVPTSRSTYEQYF.

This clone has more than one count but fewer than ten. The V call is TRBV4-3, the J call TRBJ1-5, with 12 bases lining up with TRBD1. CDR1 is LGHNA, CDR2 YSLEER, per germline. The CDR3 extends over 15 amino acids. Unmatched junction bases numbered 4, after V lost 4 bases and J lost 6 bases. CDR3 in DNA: TGCGCCAGCAGCCGGGGACAGGGGGCCGGTCAGCCCCAGCATTTT. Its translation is CASSRGQGAGQPQHF.

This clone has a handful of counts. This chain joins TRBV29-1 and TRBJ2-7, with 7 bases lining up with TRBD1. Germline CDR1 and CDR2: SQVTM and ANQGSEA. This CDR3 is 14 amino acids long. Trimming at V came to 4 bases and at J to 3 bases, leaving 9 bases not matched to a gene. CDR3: CSVAPSGGSYEQYF. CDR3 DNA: TGCAGCGTTGCCCCTTCAGGGGGTAGCTACGAGCAGTACTTC.

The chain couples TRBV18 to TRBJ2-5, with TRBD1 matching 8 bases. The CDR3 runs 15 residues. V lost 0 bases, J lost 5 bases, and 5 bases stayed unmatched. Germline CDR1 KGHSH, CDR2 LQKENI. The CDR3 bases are TGTGCCAGCTCACCACCGGCAGGGGGCGCGGAGACCCAGTACTTC. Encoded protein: CASSPPAGGAETQYF.

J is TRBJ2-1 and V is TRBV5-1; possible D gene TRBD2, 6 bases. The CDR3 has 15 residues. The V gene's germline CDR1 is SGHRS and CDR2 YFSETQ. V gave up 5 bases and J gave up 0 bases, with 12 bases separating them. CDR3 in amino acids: CASSGRESSYNEQFF. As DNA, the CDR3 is TGCGCCAGCAGTGGACGGGAGAGCTCCTACAATGAGCAGTTCTTC.

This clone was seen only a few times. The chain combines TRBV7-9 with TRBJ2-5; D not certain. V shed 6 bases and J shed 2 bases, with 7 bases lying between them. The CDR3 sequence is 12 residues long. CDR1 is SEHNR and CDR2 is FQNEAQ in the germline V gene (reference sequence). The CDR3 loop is CASREPQETQYF. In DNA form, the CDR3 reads TGTGCCAGCAGAGAACCGCAAGAGACCCAGTACTTC.

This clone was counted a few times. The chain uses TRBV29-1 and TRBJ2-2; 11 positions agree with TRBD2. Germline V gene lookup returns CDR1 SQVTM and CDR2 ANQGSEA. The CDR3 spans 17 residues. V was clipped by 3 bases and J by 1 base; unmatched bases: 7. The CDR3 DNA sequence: TGCAGCGTTGATGGACTCCTAGCGGGAGGGAACACCGGGGAGCTGTTTTTT. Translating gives CSVDGLLAGGNTGELFF.

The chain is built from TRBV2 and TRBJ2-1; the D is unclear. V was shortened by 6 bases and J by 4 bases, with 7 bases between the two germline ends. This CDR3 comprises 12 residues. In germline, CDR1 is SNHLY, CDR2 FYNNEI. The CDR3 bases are TGTGCCAGCAGGGCTCAGTACAATGAGCAGTTCTTC. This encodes CASRAQYNEQFF.

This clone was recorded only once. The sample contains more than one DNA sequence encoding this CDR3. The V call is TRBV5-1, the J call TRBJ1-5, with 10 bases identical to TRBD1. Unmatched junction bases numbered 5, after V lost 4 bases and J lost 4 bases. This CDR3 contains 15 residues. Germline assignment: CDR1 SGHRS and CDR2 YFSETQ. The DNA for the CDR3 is TGCGCCAGCAGCAGTGGGACAGGGGATAATCAGCCCCAGCATTTT. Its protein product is CASSSGTGDNQPQHF.

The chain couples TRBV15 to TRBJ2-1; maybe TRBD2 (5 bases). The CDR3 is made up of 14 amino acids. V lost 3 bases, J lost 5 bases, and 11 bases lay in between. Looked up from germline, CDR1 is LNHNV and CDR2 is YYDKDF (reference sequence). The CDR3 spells CATSSRGRDNEQFF. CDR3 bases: TGTGCCACCAGCAGTCGTGGGCGGGACAATGAGCAGTTCTTC. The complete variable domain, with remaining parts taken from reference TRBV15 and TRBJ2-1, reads DAMVIQNPRYQVTQFGKPVTLSCSQTLNHNVMYWYQQKSSQAPKLLFHYYDKDFNNEADTPDNFQSRRPNTSFCFLDIRSPGLGDTAMYLCATSSRGRDNEQFFGPGTRLTVL.

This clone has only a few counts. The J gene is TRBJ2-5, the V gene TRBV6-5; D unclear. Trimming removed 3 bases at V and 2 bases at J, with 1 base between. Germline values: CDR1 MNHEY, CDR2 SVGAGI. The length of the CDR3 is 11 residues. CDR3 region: CASSYQETQYF. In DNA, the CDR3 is TGTGCCAGCAGTTATCAAGAGACCCAGTACTTC.